This passage covers 10 T cell receptor beta chains from one sample sequenced in a study of T cell repertoires in cytomegalovirus infection. TCRdb itself ran the reads through MiXCR, one entry per CDR3 protein. The sample includes 400,000 or so distinct CDR3 sequences, approximately 32% of them seen just once. The sequencing sample was made of PBMCs. All receptors come from a human donor in good health (CMV status not recorded). Some clones in this sample may be carry-over from other donors' samples.

The V and J genes are TRBV4-1 and TRBJ2-3; D is possibly TRBD1 or TRBD2 (5 bases each). CDR3 size: 15 residues. V was trimmed by 0 bases and J by 2 bases, leaving 9 bases between them. Germline V gene data show CDR1 as MGHRA and CDR2 as YSYEKL. The CDR3 loop reads CASSQEWGTTDTQYF. CDR3 nucleotides: TGCGCCAGCAGCCAAGAGTGGGGGACCACAGATACGCAGTATTTT.

The chain links TRBV7-2 to TRBJ2-7; D possibly matches TRBD1 or TRBD2 (5 bases each). V was trimmed by 6 bases and J by 3 bases, leaving 15 bases between them. Germline-derived CDR1 and CDR2 are SGHTA and FQGNSA. The CDR3 is made up of 14 amino acids. CDR3 bases: TGTGCCAGCAGAAAGGAAGGGGAGATCTACGAGCAGTACTTC. This translates into CASRKEGEIYEQYF.

Many counts were recorded for this clonotype. The chain links TRBV7-2 to TRBJ2-2; 7 nucleotides align to TRBD1. The CDR3 runs 16 residues. V lost 3 bases and J lost 1; bases outside the gene matches: 5. CDR1 SGHTA and CDR2 FQGNSA come from the germline V gene. The CDR3 nucleotides are TGTGCCAGCAGCTTTTCCGGGACAGTGAACACCGGGGAGCTGTTTTTT. This translates into CASSFSGTVNTGELFF.

This clonotype was observed a handful of times. V usage is TRBV5-4 and J usage is TRBJ2-3, with TRBD2 matching 8 bases. CDR1 SGHNT and CDR2 YYREEE come from the germline V gene (reference sequence). V dropped 5 bases and J dropped 3; count of bases not matched to a gene: 8. The CDR3 loop spans 15 amino acids. This chain's CDR3 is CASSAAGGGTDTQYF. CDR3 sequence (DNA): TGTGCCAGCAGTGCCGCGGGGGGCGGTACAGATACGCAGTATTTT.

Concerning this clonotype itself: Since a much larger clone is just one base distant, this may be a read error. The chain uses TRBV7-2 and TRBJ2-1; 8 bases agree with TRBD2. The CDR3 extends over 15 amino acids. J gave up 7 bases and V 9 bases, and 14 bases lay outside the gene matches. Germline V gene data show CDR1 as SGHTA and CDR2 as FQGNSA. CDR3 sequence: CARSRGTSRSNEQFF. CDR3 nucleotides: TGTGCCAGGAGCCGCGGGACTAGTCGTTCGAATGAGCAGTTCTTC. Full variable domain (outside the CDR3, taken from reference TRBV7-2 and TRBJ2-1): GAGVSQSPSNKVTEKGKDVELRCDPISGHTALYWYRQSLGQGLEFLIYFQGNSAPDKSGLPSDRFSAERTGGSVSTLTIQRTQQEDSAVYLCARSRGTSRSNEQFFGPGTRLTVL.

This rearrangement joins TRBV5-3 to TRBJ2-5, with D maybe TRBD2 (5 bases). TRBV5-3 is placed among ORFs of uncertain function. The CDR3 totals 15 residues. V was trimmed by 8 bases and J by 1 base, leaving 18 bases between them. CDR3 residues: CASSPRPGFQETQYF. CDR3 nucleotide sequence: TGTGCCAGCAGCCCTAGACCGGGGTTCCAAGAGACCCAGTACTTC.

This clonotype was seen a handful of times. The chain recombines TRBV19 with TRBJ2-7, with D uncertain. Germline CDR1 reads LNHDA; CDR2 reads SQIVND (reference sequence). This CDR3 contains 14 residues. V lost 1 base to trimming and J lost 2 bases, with 9 bases between them. CDR3 DNA: TGTGCCAGTAGTATAGTGGCCCCTCCCTACGAGCAGTACTTC. Its protein product is CASSIVAPPYEQYF.

Comments on this clonotype: One end of the junction is discordant with germline, which a read error may explain. The genes are TRBV7-9 and TRBJ1-4, with D maybe TRBD1 (5 bases). Looked up from germline, CDR1 is SEHNR and CDR2 is FQNEAQ (reference sequence). The CDR3 is 16 residues long. The CDR3 DNA is TGCGCCTGCAGCTCGTACGAGGGGTTATGGGGTGAAAAACTGTTTTTT. Its translation: CACSSYEGLWGEKLFF.

This clonotype turned up a few times. This chain's CDR3 is CASSLGLASNEQFF. The CDR3 DNA follows: TGTGCCAGCAGCTTAGGTCTAGCGAGCAATGAGCAGTTCTTC. The chain carries TRBV7-2 and TRBJ2-1, with D maybe TRBD2 (6 bases). The CDR3 sequence is 14 residues long. V lost 1 base to trimming and J lost 6 bases, with 10 bases between them. Germline assignment: CDR1 SGHTA and CDR2 FQGNSA.

This clonotype appeared many times. This rearrangement joins TRBV6-1 to TRBJ2-7, with TRBD1 matching 9 bases. This CDR3 has 15 residues. With V trimmed by 6 bases and J by 2 bases, 8 bases remained unmatched. Germline V gene sequence: CDR1 MNHNS, CDR2 SASEGT. Here the CDR3 DNA reads TGTGCCAGCAGGCCGGACAGGGGTCGTCCCTACGAGCAGTACTTC. Translating it yields CASRPDRGRPYEQYF.